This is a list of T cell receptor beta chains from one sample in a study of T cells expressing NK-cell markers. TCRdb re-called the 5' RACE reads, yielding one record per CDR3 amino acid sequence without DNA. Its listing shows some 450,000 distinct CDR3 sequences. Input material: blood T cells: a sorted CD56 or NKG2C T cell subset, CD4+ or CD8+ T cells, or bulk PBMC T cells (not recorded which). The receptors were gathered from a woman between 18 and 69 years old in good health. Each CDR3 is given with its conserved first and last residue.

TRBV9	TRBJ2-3	CASSVQGPDTQYF
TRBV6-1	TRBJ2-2	CASSVVGGWSGELFF
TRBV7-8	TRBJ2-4	CASSLVASGGAWAKNIQYF
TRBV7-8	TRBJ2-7	CASSLGATSYEQYF
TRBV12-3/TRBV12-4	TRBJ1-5	CASGGRGALGQPQHF
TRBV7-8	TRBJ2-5	CASSLREGIQETQYF
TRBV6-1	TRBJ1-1	CASTSVGRNTEAFF
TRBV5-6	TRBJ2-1	CASSLGGGSLIEQFF
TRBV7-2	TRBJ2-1	CASSLDTSGYNEQFF
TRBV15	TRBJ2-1	CATSRPGGAGGPDEQFF
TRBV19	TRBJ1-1	CASSRGRWTEAFF
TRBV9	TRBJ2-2	CASSVEGSGGGTGELFF